The T cell receptor beta chain under discussion was sequenced for a study of regulatory T cells in long-lasting Graves disease listed by TCRdb under 2021. With respect to the entire study: Newly diagnosed Graves' disease patients had taken antithyroid drugs for less than 3 months. Peripheral blood TCR sequencing and RNA sequencing compared persistent Graves' disease patients with newly diagnosed Graves' disease patients. The study was registered as a clinical trial and conducted in China. A total of around 33 samples underwent TCR sequencing, from about 13 patients with persistent Graves' disease and 20 patients with newly diagnosed Graves' disease.

Findings and caveats that apply to the study as a whole: Preferential use of TRBV28, TRBJ1-2 and TRBJ2-5 was observed in persistent disease, whereas TRBV20-1 and TRBJ2-1 were favored in newly diagnosed disease. The authors noted that the small sample size was a limitation that may lower accuracy. More public clonotypes were shared among persistent patients (2,741) than among newly diagnosed patients (approximately 1,000). The study examined only peripheral blood because the primary lesion, thyroid tissue, could not be accessed. Lower TCR Shannon entropy and fewer highly expanded clones were observed in persistent Graves' disease patients than in newly diagnosed patients, which suggested clonal expansion. Sequencing and analysis were limited to the TCR beta chain.

The table lists this clonotype with many counts. The target of this receptor is not known. No qualities accompany the bases; no much larger clone lies one base away. In light of the paper, this sample's time point label describes: newly diagnosed GD, antithyroid drugs for less than 3 months. For both TCR sequencing and RNA sequencing, RNA was extracted from PBMCs in TRIzol. Graves' disease was diagnosed according to American Thyroid Association guidelines. The patients came from an endocrinology department in Xi'an, China. Each patient gave approximately 9 milliliters of peripheral blood, collected in an EDTA anticoagulant tube. Ficoll Paque Plus density gradient separation was used to isolate PBMCs, and no further T cell sorting was done. RNA quality was checked with an Agilent 2100 Bioanalyzer and agarose gel, and concentration with a NanoDrop 2000. The protocol used for the library was multiplex PCR. The sequencer listed for this sample is Illumina HiSeq 4000. iRepertoire HTBI primers and Arm-PCR amplification of CDR3 regions were used to construct TCR beta libraries. Gel purification was performed on PCR products prior to sequencing. From the authors' description of their analysis: Gene usage analysis of CDR3 amino acid clonotypes used the 60 to 75 TRBV and around 14 TRBJ segments found across samples. COPE and FqMerger were used to merge filtered high-quality paired reads into contigs. BLAST was used to align contigs to the IMGT TRBV, TRBD and TRBJ reference genes, and CDR3 was defined following IMGT. Highly expanded clones were defined as clonotypes with a frequency above 0.1%. Repertoire diversity was measured by Shannon entropy, and V-J evenness by the Gini coefficient. Public clonotypes were defined as clonotypes shared by more than one individual. The raw public data were reprocessed by TCRdb itself: fastp quality trimming at Q25, MiXCR clonotype calling, in-frame beta chains only. Each record represents a unique CDR3 protein, reported with the most common genes and DNA among its rows. TCRdb's processing, not the study's, gives the V and J calls here. This sample lists about 420,000 distinct CDR3 sequences; roughly 15% were detected once. The ten biggest clones cover 20% to 25% of the sample.

Deletion took 6 bases off V and 2 bases off J, with a span of 12 bases between the germline ends. The CDR3 covers 14 residues, taking in both the cysteine and the phenylalanine. Only CDR3 DNA remains: 42 bases, in frame from the first base. The germline V gene provides CDR1 SGHTA and CDR2 FQGNSA. This sample also belongs to another study, concerning T cells in Graves' hyperthyroidism and ophthalmopathy. The second study, in turn, reports: A patient counted as having stable Graves' hyperthyroidism if no progression to ophthalmopathy occurred over 18 months of follow-up. Hyperthyroidism patients were newly diagnosed, with disease duration under 2 months, and aged 18 to 65 years. The study excluded patients with uncontrolled infections, other autoimmune diseases, pregnancy or lactation. Diagnoses relied on clinical symptoms, serum thyroxine and TRAb, thyroid ultrasound and orbital computed tomography. The TCR CDR3 was subjected to a first round of RT-PCR using the HTBI primer set and the Qiagen OneStep RT-PCR kit. Blood samples also contained most of the expanded thyroid clonotypes (frequency above 0.001), which suggests that blood repertoires may reflect thyroid immune responses. A 13 V-J signature model separated ophthalmopathy from stable hyperthyroidism, with around 90% sensitivity and approximately 81% specificity in cross-validation and 80%/75% in testing. In validation, progression to ophthalmopathy was predicted by the model with 70.59% sensitivity and approximately 78% specificity, a median of around 6.5 months before onset. A discovery cohort of roughly 100 patients, roughly 45 with Graves' ophthalmopathy and more than 55 with stable Graves' hyperthyroidism, was used to find distinguishing TCR V-J signatures. An independent validation cohort of 18 to 20 hyperthyroidism patients and approximately 15 patients who later progressed to ophthalmopathy tested prospective prediction of ophthalmopathy. For training and testing, the 100 or so patients in the discovery cohort were randomly divided in a 7:3 ratio. Thyroid tissue and blood T-cell repertoires from several Graves' hyperthyroidism patients were also compared in the study. After sampling, hyperthyroidism patients received methimazole starting at 30 mg daily, and ophthalmopathy patients received high-dose intravenous methylprednisolone. Libraries were constructed in a second round of multiplex PCR, after which size selection and purification were carried out. Libraries were sequenced paired-end with 100 bp reads on an Illumina HiSeq2000. SOAPnuke was used to process the raw data, with reads discarded if the reads contained adapters or uncalled bases, had a mean Phred below 15, or lacked an exact constant-primer or identifier match. COPE v1.2.5 was used to merge the high-quality paired reads, and each unique nucleotide sequence was defined as a clonotype. Clonotypes were aligned to IMGT TRBV, TRBD and TRBJ reference segments using MiTCR v1.1. Only V-J combinations with frequency above 0.0001, covering 99% to 99.2% of repertoires, were analysed. The TCS score was defined as F50 (clonal expansion) divided by E x V (chaos), with BLOSUM62-based TCRdist calculated between CDR3 peptides within each V-J. Welch's t-statistics and random forest reduced around 550 V-J features to about 12, which were used in a naive Bayes classifier (R e1071). No statistical method was used to fix the sample size in advance, and group allocation was not hidden from the investigators. The paper reports TCR Vbeta CDR3 sequencing of approximately 140 peripheral blood samples: over 40 ophthalmopathy, some 80 hyperthyroidism and around 17 progressor patients.

The chain is encoded by TRBV7-2 joined to TRBJ2-3; the D gene is possibly TRBD1, with 6 bases matching. The sequences come from peripheral blood mononuclear cells (PBMCs), collected at new diagnosis, from a patient treated with antithyroid drugs. This sequence was found in a woman under 30 with Graves disease. Donor details come from another sample of the same person, matched by shared clones. In nucleotide form, the sequence is TGTGCCAGCAGTTCACAGGGTCTCACAGATACGCAGTATTTT. It translates to CASSSQGLTDTQYF.